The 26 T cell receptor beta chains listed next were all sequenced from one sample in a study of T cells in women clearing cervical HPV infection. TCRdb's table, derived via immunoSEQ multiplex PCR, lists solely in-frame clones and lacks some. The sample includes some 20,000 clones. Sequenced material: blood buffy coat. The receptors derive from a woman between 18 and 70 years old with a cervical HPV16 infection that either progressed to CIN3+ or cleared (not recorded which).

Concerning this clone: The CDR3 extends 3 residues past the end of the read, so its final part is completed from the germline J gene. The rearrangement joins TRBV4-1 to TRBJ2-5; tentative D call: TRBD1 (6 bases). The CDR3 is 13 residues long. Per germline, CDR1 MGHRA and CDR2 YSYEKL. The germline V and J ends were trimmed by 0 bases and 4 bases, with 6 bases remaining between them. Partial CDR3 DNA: TGCGCCAGCAGCCAAGACAGGGGAGAGACC. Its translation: CASSQDRGET. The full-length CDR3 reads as CASSQDRGETQYF.

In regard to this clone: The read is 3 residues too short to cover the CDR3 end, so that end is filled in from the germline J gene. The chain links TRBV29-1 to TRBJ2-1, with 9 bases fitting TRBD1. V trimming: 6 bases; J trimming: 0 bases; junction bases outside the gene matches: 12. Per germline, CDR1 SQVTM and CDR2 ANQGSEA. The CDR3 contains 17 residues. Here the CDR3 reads CSVTGTGLLSSYNEQFF. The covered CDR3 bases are TGCAGCGTAACCGGGACAGGGTTACTGAGCTCCTACAATGAG.

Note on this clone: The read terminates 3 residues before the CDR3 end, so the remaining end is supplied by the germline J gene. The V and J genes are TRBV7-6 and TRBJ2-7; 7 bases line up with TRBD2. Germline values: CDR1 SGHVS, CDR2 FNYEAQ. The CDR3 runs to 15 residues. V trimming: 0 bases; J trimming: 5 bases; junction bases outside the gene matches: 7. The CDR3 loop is CASSLAQGGLDEQYF. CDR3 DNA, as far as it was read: TGTGCCAGCAGCTTAGCGCAGGGAGGGCTCGACGAG.

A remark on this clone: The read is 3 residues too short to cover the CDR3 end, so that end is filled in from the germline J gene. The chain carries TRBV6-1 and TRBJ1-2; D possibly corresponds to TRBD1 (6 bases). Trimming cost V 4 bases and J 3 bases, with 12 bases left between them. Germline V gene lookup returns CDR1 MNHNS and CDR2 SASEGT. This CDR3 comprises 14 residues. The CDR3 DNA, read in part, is TGTGCCAGCAGTGTTAGGGGGAGAGACTATGGC. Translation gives CASSVRGRDYG. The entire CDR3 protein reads CASSVRGRDYGYTF.

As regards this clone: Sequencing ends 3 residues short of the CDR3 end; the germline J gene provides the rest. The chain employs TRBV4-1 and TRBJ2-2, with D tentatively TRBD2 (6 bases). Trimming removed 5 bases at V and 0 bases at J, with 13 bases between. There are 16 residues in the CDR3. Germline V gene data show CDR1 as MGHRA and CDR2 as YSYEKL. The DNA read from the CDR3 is TGCGCCAGCAGCATAGGAGGGGTTCCGAACACCGGGGAG. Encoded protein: CASSIGGVPNTGE. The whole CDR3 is CASSIGGVPNTGELFF.

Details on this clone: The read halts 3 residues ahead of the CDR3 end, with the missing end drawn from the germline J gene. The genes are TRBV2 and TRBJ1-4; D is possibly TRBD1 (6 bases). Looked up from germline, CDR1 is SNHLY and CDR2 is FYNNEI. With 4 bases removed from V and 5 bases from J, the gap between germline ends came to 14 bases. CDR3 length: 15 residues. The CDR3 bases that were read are TGTGCCAGCAGTGGGCCCTTTGGGACAAATGAAAAA. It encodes CASSGPFGTNEK. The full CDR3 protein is CASSGPFGTNEKLFF.

CDR3 bases read: TGTGCCAGCAGTGAAAAGCGGATTCGCTCCTACAATGAG. Protein: CASSEKRIRSYNE. The full CDR3 protein is CASSEKRIRSYNEQFF. The chain carries TRBV6-1 and TRBJ2-1; the D gene is possibly TRBD2 (5 bases). Coverage ceases 3 residues before the CDR3 finishes, and the germline J gene fills in the end. Looked up from germline, CDR1 is MNHNS and CDR2 is SASEGT. The ends were cut back, 2 bases at V and 0 bases at J, with 11 bases in the middle. CDR3 length: 16 amino acids.

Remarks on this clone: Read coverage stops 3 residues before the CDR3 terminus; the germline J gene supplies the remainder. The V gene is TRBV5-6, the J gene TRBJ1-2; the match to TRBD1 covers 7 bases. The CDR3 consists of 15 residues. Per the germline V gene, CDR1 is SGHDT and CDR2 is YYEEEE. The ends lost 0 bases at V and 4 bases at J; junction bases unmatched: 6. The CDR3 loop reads CASSLDQGEGYGYTF. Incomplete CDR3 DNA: TGTGCCAGCAGCTTGGATCAGGGGGAGGGCTATGGC.

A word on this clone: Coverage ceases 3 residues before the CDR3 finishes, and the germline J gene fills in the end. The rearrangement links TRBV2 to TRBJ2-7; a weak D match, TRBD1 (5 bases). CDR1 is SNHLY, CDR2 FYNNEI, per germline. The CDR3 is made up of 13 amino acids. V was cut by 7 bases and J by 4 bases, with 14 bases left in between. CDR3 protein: CASKQGGVYEQYF. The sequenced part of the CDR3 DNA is TGTGCCAGCAAGCAGGGTGGGGTTTACGAG.

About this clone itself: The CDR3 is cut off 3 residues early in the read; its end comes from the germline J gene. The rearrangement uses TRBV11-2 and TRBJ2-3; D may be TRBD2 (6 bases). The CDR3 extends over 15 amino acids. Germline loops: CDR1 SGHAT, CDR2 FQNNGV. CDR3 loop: CASSNYGGSQETQYF. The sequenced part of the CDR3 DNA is TGTGCCAGCAGTAATTACGGGGGAAGCCAAGAGACG.

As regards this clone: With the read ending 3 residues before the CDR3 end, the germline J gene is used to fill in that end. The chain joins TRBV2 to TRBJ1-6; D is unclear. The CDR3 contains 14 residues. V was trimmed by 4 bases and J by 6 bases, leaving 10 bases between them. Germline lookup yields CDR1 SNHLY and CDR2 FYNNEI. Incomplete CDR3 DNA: TGTGCCAGCAGTGGACCAGGAACTAATTCACCC. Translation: CASSGPGTNSP. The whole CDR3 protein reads CASSGPGTNSPLHF.

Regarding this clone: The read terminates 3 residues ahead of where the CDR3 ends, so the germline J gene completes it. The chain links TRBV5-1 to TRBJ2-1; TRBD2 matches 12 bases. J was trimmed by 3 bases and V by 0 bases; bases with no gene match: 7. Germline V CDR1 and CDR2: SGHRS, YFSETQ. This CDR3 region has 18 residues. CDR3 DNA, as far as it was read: TGCGCCAGCAGCTTGGGACGGACTAGCGGGGCCGGCTACAATGAG. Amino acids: CASSLGRTSGAGYNE. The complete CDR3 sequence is CASSLGRTSGAGYNEQFF. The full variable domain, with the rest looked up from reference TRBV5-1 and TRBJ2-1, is KAGVTQTPRYLIKTRGQQVTLSCSPISGHRSVSWYQQTPGQGLQFLFEYFSETQRNKGNFPGRFSGRQFSNSRSEMNVSTLELGDSALYLCASSLGRTSGAGYNEQFFGPGTRLTVL.

Here the CDR3 reads CASSLVASGGYEQYF. The CDR3 bases that were read are TGTGCCAGCAGCTTAGTGGCTAGCGGGGGGTACGAG. The V call is TRBV7-2, the J call TRBJ2-7; 11 nucleotides align to TRBD2. The read terminates 3 residues ahead of where the CDR3 ends, so the germline J gene completes it. J lost 4 bases, V lost 1 base, and 3 bases had no gene match. The germline V gene encodes CDR1 SGHTA and CDR2 FQGNSA. The CDR3 runs to 15 residues.

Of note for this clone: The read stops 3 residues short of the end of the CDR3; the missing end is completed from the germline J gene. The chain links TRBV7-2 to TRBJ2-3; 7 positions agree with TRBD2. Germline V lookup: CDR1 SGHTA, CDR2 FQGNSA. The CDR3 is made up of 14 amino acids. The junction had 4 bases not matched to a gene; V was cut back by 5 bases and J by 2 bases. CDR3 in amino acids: CASSPGGNTDTQYF. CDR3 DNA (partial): TGTGCCAGCAGCCCGGGGGGAAACACAGATACG.

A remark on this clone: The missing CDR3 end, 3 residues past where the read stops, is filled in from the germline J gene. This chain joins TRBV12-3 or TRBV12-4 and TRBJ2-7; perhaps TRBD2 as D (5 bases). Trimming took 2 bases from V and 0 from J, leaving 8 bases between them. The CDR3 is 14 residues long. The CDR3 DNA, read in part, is TGTGCCAGCAGTTTAAGCGGCAGCTCCTACGAG. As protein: CASSLSGSSYE. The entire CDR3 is CASSLSGSSYEQYF.

The covered CDR3 bases are TGTGCCAGCAGCTCAACGGGGGGCGGCGGCACAGATACG. Residues: CASSSTGGGGTDT. The whole CDR3 sequence reads CASSSTGGGGTDTQYF. The chain couples TRBV5-4 to TRBJ2-3; possibly TRBD2 for D (7 bases). Read sequence stops 3 residues before the CDR3 end, and the germline J gene provides the missing end. Trimming took 3 bases from V and 1 from J, leaving 15 bases between them. CDR3 length: 16 residues. Germline CDR1 SGHNT, CDR2 YYREEE (reference sequence).

The sequenced CDR3 bases are TGCAGCGCTCAAGACCGGGTCGAG. Translation gives CSAQDRVE. The whole CDR3 sequence is CSAQDRVEQYF. This chain uses TRBV29-1 with TRBJ2-7, with unresolved D. The DNA ends 3 residues before the CDR3 does, and the rest of the CDR3 is filled in from the germline J gene. Germline V gene data show CDR1 as SQVTM and CDR2 as ANQGSEA. The V end was cut by 7 bases, the J end by 6 bases, with 13 bases between. The CDR3 length is 11 residues.

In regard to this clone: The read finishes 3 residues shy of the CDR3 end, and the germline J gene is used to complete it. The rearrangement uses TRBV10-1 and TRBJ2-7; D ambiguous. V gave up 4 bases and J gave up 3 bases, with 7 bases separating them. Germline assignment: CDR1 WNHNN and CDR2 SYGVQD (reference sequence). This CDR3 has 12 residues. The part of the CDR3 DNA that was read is TGCGCCAGCAGTGTTGGCAGCTACGAG. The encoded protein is CASSVGSYE. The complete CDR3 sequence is CASSVGSYEQYF.

CDR3 amino acids: CASSRQGVNTEAFF. Incomplete CDR3 DNA: TGTGCCAGTAGTAGACAGGGGGTGAACACTGAA. The chain combines TRBV19 with TRBJ1-1, with TRBD1 matching 9 bases. Read sequence stops 3 residues before the CDR3 end, and the germline J gene provides the missing end. CDR1 is LNHDA and CDR2 is SQIVND in the germline V gene (reference sequence). This CDR3 is built from 14 residues. V was clipped by 4 bases and J by 0 bases; unmatched bases: 0.

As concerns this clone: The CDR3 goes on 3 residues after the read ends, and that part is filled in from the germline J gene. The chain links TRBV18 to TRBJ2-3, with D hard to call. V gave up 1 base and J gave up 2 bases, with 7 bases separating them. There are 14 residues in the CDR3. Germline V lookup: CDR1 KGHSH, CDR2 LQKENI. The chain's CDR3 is CASSPQVSTDTQYF. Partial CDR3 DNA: TGTGCCAGCTCACCACAGGTCTCCACAGATACG.

CDR3 DNA, as far as it was read: TGCAGTGCTAGTGAGGGGACAGGGACCAATGAG. It specifies CSASEGTGTNE. The whole CDR3 region reads CSASEGTGTNEQFF. The genes are TRBV20-1 and TRBJ2-1; 9 bases line up with TRBD1. The sequence runs out 3 residues before the end of the CDR3; the remainder is reconstructed from the germline J gene. The V gene end was trimmed by 3 bases and the J gene end by 6 bases; junction bases not matched to a gene: 6. The germline V gene encodes CDR1 DFQATT and CDR2 SNEGSKA (reference sequence). CDR3 length equals 14 residues.

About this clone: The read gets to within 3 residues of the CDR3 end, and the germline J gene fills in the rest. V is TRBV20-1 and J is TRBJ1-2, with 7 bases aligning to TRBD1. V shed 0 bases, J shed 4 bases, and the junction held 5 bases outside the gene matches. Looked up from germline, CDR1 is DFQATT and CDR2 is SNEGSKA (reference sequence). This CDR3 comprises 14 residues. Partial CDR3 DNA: TGCAGTGCTAGAGATACAGGGGCAGGCTATGGC. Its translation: CSARDTGAGYG. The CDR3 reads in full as CSARDTGAGYGYTF.

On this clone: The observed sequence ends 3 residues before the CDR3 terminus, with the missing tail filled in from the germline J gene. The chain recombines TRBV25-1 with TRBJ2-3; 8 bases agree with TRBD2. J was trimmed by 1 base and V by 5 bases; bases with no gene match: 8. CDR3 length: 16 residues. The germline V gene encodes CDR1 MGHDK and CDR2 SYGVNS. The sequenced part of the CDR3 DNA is TGTGCCAGCAGTAATAGCGGGATCTCTGGCACAGATACG. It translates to CASSNSGISGTDT. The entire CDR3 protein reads CASSNSGISGTDTQYF.

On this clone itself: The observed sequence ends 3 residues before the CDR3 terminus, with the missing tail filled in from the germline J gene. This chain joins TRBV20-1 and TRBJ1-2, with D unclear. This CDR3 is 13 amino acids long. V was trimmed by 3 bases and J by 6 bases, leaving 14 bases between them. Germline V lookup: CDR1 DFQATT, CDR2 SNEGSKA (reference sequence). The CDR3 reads CSASKGKLDGYTF. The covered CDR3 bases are TGCAGTGCTAGTAAGGGTAAATTAGATGGC.

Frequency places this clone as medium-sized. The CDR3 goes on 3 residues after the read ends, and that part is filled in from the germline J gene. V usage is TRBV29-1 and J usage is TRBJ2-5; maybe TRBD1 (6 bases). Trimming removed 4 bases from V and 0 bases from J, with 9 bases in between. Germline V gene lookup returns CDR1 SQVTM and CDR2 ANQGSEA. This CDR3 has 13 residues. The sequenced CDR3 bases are TGCAGCGTTGTGGACAGCAACCAAGAGACC. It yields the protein CSVVDSNQET. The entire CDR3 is CSVVDSNQETQYF. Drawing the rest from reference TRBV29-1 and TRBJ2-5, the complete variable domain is SAVISQKPSRDICQRGTSLTIQCQVDSQVTMMFWYRQQPGQSLTLIATANQGSEATYESGFVIDKFPISRPNLTFSTLTVSNMSPEDSSIYLCSVVDSNQETQYFGPGTRLLVL.

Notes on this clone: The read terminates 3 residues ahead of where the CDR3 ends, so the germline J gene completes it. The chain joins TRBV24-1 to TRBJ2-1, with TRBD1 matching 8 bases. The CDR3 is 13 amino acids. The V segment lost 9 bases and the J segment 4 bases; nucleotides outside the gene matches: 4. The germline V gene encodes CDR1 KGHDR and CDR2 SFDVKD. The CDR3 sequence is CATSGTGYNEQFF. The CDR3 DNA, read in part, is TGTGCCACCTCCGGGACAGGTTACAATGAG.